These T cell receptor beta chains were read from a single sample in a study of T cells in Graves' hyperthyroidism and ophthalmopathy. TCRdb recomputed calls from the multiplex PCR reads with MiXCR, one row per CDR3 protein. The repertoire holds 500,000 to 600,000 distinct CDR3 sequences, with roughly 46% as singletons. The specimen was peripheral blood or thyroid tissue (not recorded which). The origin of the receptors is a woman aged 18-30 years with Graves' hyperthyroidism. Both conserved end residues are part of each CDR3. The D gene is left open where the match is weak. A clone size is listed for some rows: how often the clone was seen (once, few, many), or a class if it is expanded.

v_call	clone_size	d_call	j_call	cdr3_nt	cdr3_aa
TRBV4-2	many	TRBD1	TRBJ1-6	TGTGCCAGCAGCCAAGAGATAGCAGGGGGCTCTAATTCACCCCTCCACTTT	CASSQEIAGGSNSPLHF
TRBV6-5	.	.	TRBJ1-4	TGTGCCAGCAGTGAAAGTCCAGCAACTAATGAAAAACTGTTTTTT	CASSESPATNEKLFF
TRBV4-2	many	.	TRBJ2-7	TGTGCCAGCAGCCAAGGAGGTCGCAGGGATCGGTACGAGCAGTACTTC	CASSQGGRRDRYEQYF
TRBV19	many	.	TRBJ2-1	TGTGCCAGTAGGAGGGGGGGGTCTGGTGAGCAGTTCTTC	CASRRGGSGEQFF
TRBV6-6	many	TRBD1	TRBJ1-1	TGTGCCAGCAGTGACACGACAGGGGGCCTACTGAACACTGAAGCTTTCTTT	CASSDTTGGLLNTEAFF
TRBV7-8	once	TRBD2	TRBJ2-7	TGTGCCAGCAGCGAGGGACTAGCGGGCGGCCCCTACGAGCAGTACTTC	CASSEGLAGGPYEQYF
TRBV7-8	many	TRBD2	TRBJ2-7	TGTGCCAGCAGCTTAGCGCCTCAACTAGCGGGGGAGCAGTACTTC	CASSLAPQLAGEQYF
TRBV9	.	TRBD1	TRBJ1-5	TGTGCCAGCACGCCAACACAGGGGAACGGCAATCAGCCCCAGCATTTT	CASTPTQGNGNQPQHF
TRBV30	.	.	TRBJ1-6	TGTGCCTGGAGTGAATTGAGCTCCTATAATTCACCCCTCCACTTT	CAWSELSSYNSPLHF
TRBV7-9	.	.	TRBJ2-7	TGTGCCAGCAGCTTTTCGGGGGCTGAGAAGTTCTTC	CASSFSGAEKFF
TRBV20-1	few	TRBD2	TRBJ2-3	TGCAGTGTACTTCTAGCGGGAGTCTATACGCAGTATTTT	CSVLLAGVYTQYF
TRBV5-4	many	TRBD1	TRBJ1-1	TGTGCCAGCACCGAACGGCAGGGGGACACTGAAGCTTTCTTT	CASTERQGDTEAFF
TRBV24-1	.	.	TRBJ2-2	TGTGCTAAAGCGTCGCCGAACACCGGGGAGCTGTTTTTT	CAKASPNTGELFF
TRBV5-5	.	.	TRBJ1-6	TGTGCCAGCAGTCGATCGCGGGCCTCTTCACCCCTCCACTTT	CASSRSRASSPLHF
TRBV20-1	many	.	TRBJ1-4	TGCAGTGCAGAAGGGGGGACGGAAAAACTGTTTTTT	CSAEGGTEKLFF
TRBV29-1	.	.	TRBJ1-2	TGCAGCGTTGAAGAACGGGGGAGTGGGGACTACACCTTC	CSVEERGSGDYTF
TRBV11-2	many	.	TRBJ1-2	TGTGCCAGCAGCCCGGGACCCCCTATCGGCTACACCTTC	CASSPGPPIGYTF
TRBV2	.	.	TRBJ2-7	TGTGCCAGCAGTGCTACTAGCCGCGAGCAGTACTTC	CASSATSREQYF
TRBV6-5	many	.	TRBJ2-5	TGTGCCAGCAGTGACAGGAGTTCACAAACGACCCAGTACTTC	CASSDRSSQTTQYF
TRBV4-1	.	TRBD2	TRBJ2-7	TGCGCCAGCAGCCAAGAGGGGGGGGGGACTAGCGGGTACGAGCAGTACTTC	CASSQEGGGTSGYEQYF
TRBV10-3	.	TRBD1	TRBJ1-1	TGTGCCATCAGTACGGGACAGGGAACTGAAGCTTTCTTT	CAISTGQGTEAFF
TRBV20-1	many	.	TRBJ1-2	TGCAGTGCTAGAGATCGGGGCGGAGGATACTATGGCTACACCTTC	CSARDRGGGYYGYTF
TRBV12-3/TRBV12-4	.	.	TRBJ2-4	TGTGCCAGCAAACTAAGGGGGGACATTCAGTACTTC	CASKLRGDIQYF
TRBV7-2	.	.	TRBJ1-2	TGTGCCAGCATCCCGGGACCGATCTATGGCTACACCTTC	CASIPGPIYGYTF
TRBV29-1	once	.	TRBJ1-6	TGCAGCGTTGAGGGCGGACGTAGCTCCTACAATTCACCCCTCCACTTT	CSVEGGRSSYNSPLHF
TRBV2	.	TRBD1	TRBJ2-5	TGTGCCAGCATACAGGGGGCTGGGGAACACCAAGAGACCCAGTACTTC	CASIQGAGEHQETQYF
TRBV12-3/TRBV12-4	many	TRBD1	TRBJ1-4	TGTGCCAGCAGTCGTTCGGGACAGGGGGCAACTAATGAAAAACTGTTTTTT	CASSRSGQGATNEKLFF
TRBV4-1	few	.	TRBJ2-7	TGCGCCAGCAGCCAAGTGAAGGGGTCCTCCTACGAGCAGTACTTC	CASSQVKGSSYEQYF
TRBV20-1	many	TRBD2	TRBJ2-7	TGCAGTGCTAGGGGAGGGACTACCAAATCCTACGAGCAGTACTTC	CSARGGTTKSYEQYF
TRBV28	.	TRBD2	TRBJ2-7	TGTGCCAGCAGTTTACCCCCAGGGACTAGCGGGAGTCTCTACGAGCAGTACTTC	CASSLPPGTSGSLYEQYF
TRBV29-1	.	.	TRBJ1-2	TGCAGCGTGAGTGGGCTCGACTATGGCTACACCTTC	CSVSGLDYGYTF
TRBV10-3	.	.	TRBJ1-4	TGTGCCATCAGTATGGGACGCCGTAATGAAAAACTGTTTTTT	CAISMGRRNEKLFF
TRBV7-6	.	.	TRBJ2-2	TGTGCCAGCAGCAGGGGGGACGCAAGCACCGGGGAGCTGTTTTTT	CASSRGDASTGELFF
TRBV2	.	TRBD1	TRBJ2-5	TGTGCCAGCGTCGACAGGGGGCAAGAGACCCAGTACTTC	CASVDRGQETQYF
TRBV20-1	many	.	TRBJ1-2	TGCAGTGCTAGAGATTTTGGTGGGCATTCCAACTATGGCTACACCTTC	CSARDFGGHSNYGYTF
TRBV5-1	many	.	TRBJ1-1	TGCGCCAGCAGCATAAGGACGGGAAACACTGAAGCTTTCTTT	CASSIRTGNTEAFF
TRBV20-1	.	TRBD2	TRBJ2-6	TGCAGTGCTAGACCGAGTACTAGCGGGGGCAACGTCCTGACTTTC	CSARPSTSGGNVLTF
TRBV5-1	.	.	TRBJ2-7	TGCGCCAGCAGCTTGGTCGACGATGGCTACACCTACGAGCAGTACTTC	CASSLVDDGYTYEQYF
TRBV10-3	many	TRBD1	TRBJ1-6	TGTGCCATCAGTACAGAGACAGGGGGTGATTCACCCCTCCACTTT	CAISTETGGDSPLHF
TRBV10-3	.	TRBD1	TRBJ1-1	TGTGCCATCAGTGAAGGGGACAGGGGACTACCTGAAGCTTTCTTT	CAISEGDRGLPEAFF
TRBV10-3	.	.	TRBJ2-7	TGTGCCATCAGTGAGGCGACGTCCAGCTCCTACGAGCAGTACTTT	CAISEATSSSYEQYF
TRBV7-8	many	.	TRBJ2-5	TGTGCCAGCAGCATACGAAGAGGGTACCAAGAGACCCAGTACTTC	CASSIRRGYQETQYF
TRBV12-3/TRBV12-4	many	.	TRBJ1-1	TGTGCCAGCAGTAGGACCGATCCCGGAACTGAAGCTTTCTTT	CASSRTDPGTEAFF
TRBV30	few	.	TRBJ1-1	TGTGCCTGGAGTGGTTTCAGGGGCCCTGGCACTGAAGCTTTCTTT	CAWSGFRGPGTEAFF
TRBV6-5	many	TRBD1	TRBJ2-5	TGTGCCAGCAGCCTGGCAGGGGGCTACCAAGAGACCCAGTACTTC	CASSLAGGYQETQYF
TRBV29-1	.	.	TRBJ1-1	TGCAGTCCAGGGACGTTGAACACTGAAGCTTTCTTT	CSPGTLNTEAFF
TRBV4-1	many	.	TRBJ2-7	TGCGCCAGCAGCCAAGCTACTGGACGATCCTACGAGCAGTACTTC	CASSQATGRSYEQYF
TRBV7-9	.	TRBD2	TRBJ2-7	TGTGCCAGCAGTTCGGGAGTAGCGGGAGTGTTCTCCTACGAGCAGTACTTC	CASSSGVAGVFSYEQYF
TRBV5-1	few	TRBD1	TRBJ1-2	TGCGCCAGCAGCCTTGGGACAGCCCTGGATGGCTACACCTTC	CASSLGTALDGYTF
TRBV20-1	many	TRBD2	TRBJ2-7	TGCAGTGCTAGAGATGCGGGGACTACCGGCTACGAGCAGTACTTC	CSARDAGTTGYEQYF
TRBV7-2	many	.	TRBJ2-7	TGTGCCAGCAGTCCCCTAGCTTCCTACGAGCAGTACTTC	CASSPLASYEQYF
TRBV2	.	.	TRBJ1-4	TGTGCCAGCACTATCCGGCCAACTAATGAAAAACTGTTTTTT	CASTIRPTNEKLFF
TRBV20-1	.	.	TRBJ1-5	TGCAGTGCTAGAGACTCGGACTGGGTGGGATTTTTAGGTCAGCCCCAGCATTTT	CSARDSDWVGFLGQPQHF
TRBV20-1	once	TRBD2	TRBJ2-2	TGCAGTGCTAGACGAAGCGGGAGTGGCACCGGGGAACTGTTTTTT	CSARRSGSGTGELFF
TRBV12-3/TRBV12-4	.	.	TRBJ1-5	TGTGCCAGCAAGCGGACTAGCGGGGGAGTCCACGAGACCCAGCATTTT	CASKRTSGGVHETQHF
TRBV5-1	.	.	TRBJ1-4	TGCGCCAGCAGCACCCTTCCCCCGGGATATAGAAAGGAAAAACTGTTTTTT	CASSTLPPGYRKEKLFF
TRBV20-1	.	TRBD2	TRBJ2-3	TGCAGTGCTTTATCCGGGACTAGGGGCGGTACGCAGTATTTT	CSALSGTRGGTQYF